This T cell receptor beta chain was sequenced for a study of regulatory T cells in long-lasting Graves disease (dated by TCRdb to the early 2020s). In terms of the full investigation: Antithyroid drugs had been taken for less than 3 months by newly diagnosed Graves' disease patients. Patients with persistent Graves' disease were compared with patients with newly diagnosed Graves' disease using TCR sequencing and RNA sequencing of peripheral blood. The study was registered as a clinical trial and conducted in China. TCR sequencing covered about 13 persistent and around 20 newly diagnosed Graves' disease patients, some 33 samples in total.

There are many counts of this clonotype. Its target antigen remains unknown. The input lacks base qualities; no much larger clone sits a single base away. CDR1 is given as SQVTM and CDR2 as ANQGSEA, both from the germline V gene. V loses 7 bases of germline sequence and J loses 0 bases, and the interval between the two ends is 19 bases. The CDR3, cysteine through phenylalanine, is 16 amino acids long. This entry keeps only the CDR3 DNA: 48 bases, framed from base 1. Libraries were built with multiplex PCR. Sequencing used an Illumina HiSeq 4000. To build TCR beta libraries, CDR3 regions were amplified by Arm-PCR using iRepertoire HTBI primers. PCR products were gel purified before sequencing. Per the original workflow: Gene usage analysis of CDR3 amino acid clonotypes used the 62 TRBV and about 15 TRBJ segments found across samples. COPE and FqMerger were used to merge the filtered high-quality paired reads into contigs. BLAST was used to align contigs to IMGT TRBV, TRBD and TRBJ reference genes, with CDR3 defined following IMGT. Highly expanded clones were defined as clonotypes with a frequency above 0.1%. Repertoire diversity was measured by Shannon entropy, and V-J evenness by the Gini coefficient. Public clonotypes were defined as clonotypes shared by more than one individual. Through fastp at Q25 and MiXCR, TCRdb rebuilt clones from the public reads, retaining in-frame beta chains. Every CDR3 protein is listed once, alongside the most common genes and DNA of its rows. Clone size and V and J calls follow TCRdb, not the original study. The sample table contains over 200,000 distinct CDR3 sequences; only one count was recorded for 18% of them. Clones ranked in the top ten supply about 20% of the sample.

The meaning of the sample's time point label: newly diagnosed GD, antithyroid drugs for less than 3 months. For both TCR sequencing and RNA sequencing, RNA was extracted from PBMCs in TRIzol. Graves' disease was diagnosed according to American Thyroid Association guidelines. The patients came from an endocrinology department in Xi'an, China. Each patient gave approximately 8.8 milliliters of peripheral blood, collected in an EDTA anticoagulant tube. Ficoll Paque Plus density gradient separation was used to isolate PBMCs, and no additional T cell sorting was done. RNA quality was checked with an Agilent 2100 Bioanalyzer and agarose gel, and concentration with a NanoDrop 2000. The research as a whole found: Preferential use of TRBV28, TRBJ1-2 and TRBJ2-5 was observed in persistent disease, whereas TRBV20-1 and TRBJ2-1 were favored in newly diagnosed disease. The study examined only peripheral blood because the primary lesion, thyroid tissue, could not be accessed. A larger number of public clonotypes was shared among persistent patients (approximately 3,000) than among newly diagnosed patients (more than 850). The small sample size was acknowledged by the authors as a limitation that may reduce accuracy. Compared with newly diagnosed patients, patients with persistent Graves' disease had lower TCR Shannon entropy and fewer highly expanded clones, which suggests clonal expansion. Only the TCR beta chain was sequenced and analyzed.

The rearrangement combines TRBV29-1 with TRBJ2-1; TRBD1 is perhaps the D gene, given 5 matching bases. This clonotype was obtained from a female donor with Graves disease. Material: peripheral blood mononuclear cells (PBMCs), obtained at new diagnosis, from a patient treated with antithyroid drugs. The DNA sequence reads TGCAGCGGTTGGGGCCCTAGACAGAGCTCCTACAATGAGCAGTTCTTC. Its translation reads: CSGWGPRQSSYNEQFF.